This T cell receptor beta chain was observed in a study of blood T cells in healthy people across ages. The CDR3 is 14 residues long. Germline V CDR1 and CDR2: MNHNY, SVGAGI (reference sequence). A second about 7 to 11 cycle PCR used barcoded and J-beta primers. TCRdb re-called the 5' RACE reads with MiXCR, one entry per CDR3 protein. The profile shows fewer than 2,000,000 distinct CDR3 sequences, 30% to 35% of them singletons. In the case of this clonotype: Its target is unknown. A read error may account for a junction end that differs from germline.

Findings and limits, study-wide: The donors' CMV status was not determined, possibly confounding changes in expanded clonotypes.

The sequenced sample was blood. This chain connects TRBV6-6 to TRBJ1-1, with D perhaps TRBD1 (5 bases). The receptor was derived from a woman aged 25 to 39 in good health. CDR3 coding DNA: TGTACCAGCAGTGCTACTCAGGGAAGCACTGAAGCTTTCTTT. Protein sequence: CTSSATQGSTEAFF.